The 9 T cell receptor beta chains given below trace back to one sample, sequenced in a study of regulatory T cells in long-lasting Graves disease. Time point defined: newly diagnosed GD, antithyroid drugs for less than 3 months. RNA extracted from PBMCs served as the sequencing template. Through Arm-PCR of CDR3 regions and iRepertoire HTBI primers, TCR beta libraries were built. TCRdb re-derived calls from the multiplex PCR reads in MiXCR, one entry per CDR3 protein. In the table there are 300,000 to 400,000 distinct CDR3 sequences, 16% of which are singletons. In addition, the sample was reused for a study of T cells in Graves' hyperthyroidism and ophthalmopathy.

Sequenced material: peripheral blood mononuclear cells (PBMCs), taken at new diagnosis, from a patient treated with antithyroid drugs. The receptor set was obtained from a man aged 40-49 years with Graves disease.

V usage is TRBV2 and J usage is TRBJ2-3, with D perhaps TRBD2 (6 bases). Germline V gene data show CDR1 as SNHLY and CDR2 as FYNNEI. The ends were cut back, 5 bases at V and 1 base at J, with 19 bases in the middle. The CDR3 consists of 17 residues. The CDR3 nucleotides read TGTGCCAGCAGTTCTCGGGGCGGGGAGTGGGGCACAGATACGCAGTATTTT. It encodes CASSSRGGEWGTDTQYF.

This clonotype was counted ten times or more. The chain joins TRBV28 to TRBJ1-5; 8 nucleotides match TRBD1. V was clipped by 10 bases and J by 5 bases; unmatched bases: 4. CDR3 length: 12 residues. The germline V gene has CDR1 MDHEN and CDR2 SYDVKM. The CDR3, as DNA: TGTGCCACCCACAGGGGGGATCAGCCCCAGCATTTT. Translating it yields CATHRGDQPQHF.

There are a few counts of this clonotype. The chain combines TRBV28 with TRBJ1-2; D is unclear. Trimming took 2 bases from V and 8 from J, leaving 9 bases between them. Germline CDR1 and CDR2: MDHEN and SYDVKM. This CDR3 spans 12 amino acids. CDR3 sequence (DNA): TGTGCCAGCAGTTTAGGAGGGTGGGGCTACACCTTC. Translation: CASSLGGWGYTF.

This clonotype was seen at least ten times. One junction end does not reproduce the germline sequence, and a read error may be involved. The chain links TRBV5-1 to TRBJ2-3, with 7 bases fitting TRBD2. The germline CDR1 and CDR2 sequences are SGHRS and YFSETQ. CDR3 length: 17 residues. This chain's CDR3 is CASSEGRTRSGTDTQYF. For the CDR3, the DNA is TGTGCCAGCAGCGAAGGCCGGACTAGGTCTGGCACAGATACGCAGTATTTT.

This clonotype was seen at least ten times. The genes are TRBV7-3 and TRBJ2-1, with TRBD1 matching 7 bases. In germline, CDR1 is SGHTA, CDR2 FQGTGA. The J segment lost 5 bases and the V segment lost 1 base, leaving 8 bases of the junction unmatched. This CDR3 has 16 residues. CDR3 sequence: CASSLKLFGTDNEQFF. CDR3 coding DNA: TGTGCCAGCAGCTTAAAACTCTTTGGGACAGACAATGAGCAGTTCTTC.

This clonotype was picked up one time. A junction end diverges from the germline sequence, so it may reflect a read error. The rearrangement uses TRBV7-9 and TRBJ2-2; D unclear. The CDR3 covers 14 residues. Germline V gives CDR1 SEHNR, CDR2 FQNEAQ (reference sequence). The CDR3 loop is CASSLPPGTRELFF. CDR3 coding DNA: TGTGCCAGCAGCTTACCCCCGGGCACCAGGGAGCTGTTTTTT.

Worth noting for this clonotype: A single base separates this from a much larger clone, so it may be a read error. This chain connects TRBV19 to TRBJ2-3; no definite D call. The J call may be in error: the DNA end matches TRBJ2-5 better. CDR1 is LNHDA and CDR2 is SQIVND in the germline V gene (reference sequence). This CDR3 is built from 16 residues. This chain's CDR3 is CASSTHRLCFRETQYF. The CDR3 DNA follows: TGTGCCAGTAGTACCCACCGGCTATGCTTCCGAGAGACCCAGTACTTC.

This clonotype appeared many times. J is TRBJ1-4 and V is TRBV5-5; D gene uncertain. Trimming cost V 4 bases and J 6 bases, with 13 bases left between them. The CDR3 loop spans 14 amino acids. Germline CDR1 reads SGHKS; CDR2 reads YYEKEE (reference sequence). CDR3 sequence reads: CASSVRGAHEKLFF. The CDR3 region has the DNA TGTGCCAGCAGCGTCCGCGGAGCACATGAAAAACTGTTTTTT.

This clonotype was seen many times. The genes are TRBV6-1 and TRBJ1-1; 9 bases map to TRBD1. The V gene end was trimmed by 5 bases and the J gene end by 6 bases; junction bases not matched to a gene: 7. Germline V gene lookup returns CDR1 MNHNS and CDR2 SASEGT. The CDR3 length is 14 residues. The CDR3 is CASSTGTGSPEAFF. The CDR3 nucleotides are TGTGCCAGCAGTACCGGGACAGGGAGCCCTGAAGCTTTCTTT.